Each of the 8 T cell receptor beta chains below was sequenced from the same sample in a study of blood T cell repertoires in COVID-19. Sequencing was performed with immunoSEQ multiplex PCR; in TCRdb, only in-frame clones are kept and a portion is missing. The sample holds 100,000 to 150,000 clones, around 81% seen once. The sample was peripheral blood. Receptors were obtained from a man in his 60s with acute or convalescent COVID-19.

The V and J genes are TRBV29-1 and TRBJ1-1, with D possibly being TRBD1 (5 bases). Looked up from germline, CDR1 is SQVTM and CDR2 is ANQGSEA. This CDR3 comprises 13 residues. The V and J ends lost 4 bases and 3 bases respectively, with 12 bases between them. The chain's CDR3 is CSVVYGGDTEAFF. The CDR3 coding sequence is TGCAGCGTTGTTTACGGGGGAGACACTGAAGCTTTCTTT. Drawing the rest from reference TRBV29-1 and TRBJ1-1, the complete variable domain is SAVISQKPSRDICQRGTSLTIQCQVDSQVTMMFWYRQQPGQSLTLIATANQGSEATYESGFVIDKFPISRPNLTFSTLTVSNMSPEDSSIYLCSVVYGGDTEAFFGQGTRLTVV.

This sequence joins TRBV9 and TRBJ2-1; no firm D call. The CDR3 is 16 residues long. CDR1 is SGDLS, CDR2 YYNGEE, per germline. The germline V and J ends were trimmed by 0 bases and 0 bases, with 10 bases remaining between them. The CDR3 sequence is CASSVVGASSYNEQFF. In nucleotides, the CDR3 is TGTGCCAGCAGCGTAGTGGGCGCCAGCTCCTACAATGAGCAGTTCTTC.

CDR3 DNA: TGTGCCAGCAGCTTAAGGGGATCGAACACCGGGGAGCTGTTTTTT. Protein product: CASSLRGSNTGELFF. The rearrangement uses TRBV7-6 and TRBJ2-2; D might be TRBD1 (5 bases). Trimming removed 2 bases from V and 0 bases from J, with 7 bases in between. The CDR3 covers 15 residues. Germline values: CDR1 SGHVS, CDR2 FNYEAQ.

The J gene is TRBJ1-2, the V gene TRBV9, with TRBD1 identical over 8 bases. CDR3 length equals 14 residues. Germline lookup yields CDR1 SGDLS and CDR2 YYNGEE. J was trimmed by 5 bases and V by 4 bases; bases with no gene match: 7. DNA for the CDR3: TGTGCCAGCAGCCCCGGACAGGGAGATTATGGCTACACCTTC. Translation: CASSPGQGDYGYTF.

This clone was detected only a few times. The chain uses TRBV20-1 and TRBJ2-2; D is possibly TRBD1 (6 bases). The CDR3 extends over 13 amino acids. The germline V gene encodes CDR1 DFQATT and CDR2 SNEGSKA (reference sequence). The V end was cut by 3 bases, the J end by 5 bases, with 10 bases between. CDR3 sequence (DNA): TGCAGTGCTAGTTACAGGGCTACCGGGGAGCTGTTTTTT. It encodes CSASYRATGELFF.

V usage is TRBV6-5 and J usage is TRBJ1-5; TRBD1 matches at 9 bases. The germline V gene encodes CDR1 MNHEY and CDR2 SVGAGI. Trimming cost V 2 bases and J 7 bases; bases outside gene matches: 3. This CDR3 is built from 14 residues. As DNA, the CDR3 is TGTGCCAGCAGTTACACTACAGGGGGCCAGCCCCAGCATTTT. Translation: CASSYTTGGQPQHF.

The chain employs TRBV30 and TRBJ1-3, with 7 bases aligning to TRBD1. Germline loops: CDR1 GTSNPN, CDR2 SVGIG (reference sequence). Unmatched junction bases numbered 8, after V lost 2 bases and J lost 4 bases. This CDR3 has 15 amino acids. CDR3: CAWSTPGQWGNTIYF. The CDR3 nucleotides are TGTGCCTGGAGTACCCCGGGACAGTGGGGAAACACCATATATTTT.

The V call is TRBV28, the J call TRBJ2-1, with a tentative D call TRBD2 (6 bases). This CDR3 spans 15 amino acids. Deletions cut 1 base from V and 7 bases from J, with 14 bases between. The germline V gene encodes CDR1 MDHEN and CDR2 SYDVKM. CDR3 sequence reads: CASSLYPGSGNEQFF. In nucleotides, the CDR3 is TGTGCCAGCAGTTTATACCCCGGGAGCGGTAATGAGCAGTTCTTC.